Sequencing of this T cell receptor (beta chain) was carried out in a study of shared clonotypes between healthy human individuals. Study conclusions and caveats: Only blood was sampled; tissue repertoires likely differ. A small donor pool kept down the genetic and exposure-history diversity that was represented.

The length of the CDR3 is 12 residues. Per germline, CDR1 MGHDK and CDR2 SYGVNS. Method: immunoSEQ multiplex PCR; TCRdb's copy keeps in-frame clones and lacks some. The repertoire has over a million clones, about 75% of them found once; the top ten carry 1.4% to 1.5%. About this clone itself: Antigen specificity is unknown.

The origin of this receptor is a man between 18 and 35 years old in good health. The sequenced sample was memory CD4+ T cells sorted from blood. Subset described: CD45RA-negative fraction. This chain connects TRBV25-1 to TRBJ2-5; 7 bases agree with TRBD1. Gene TRBJ2-7 matches the end of the DNA better, so the J call may be wrong. The CDR3 sequence is CASRDSPYEQYF. CDR3 bases: TGTGCCAGTCGGGACAGCCCTTACGAGCAGTACTTC.